Here is one T cell receptor (beta chain) with its context. This sample was taken from a study of neoadjuvant anti-PD-1 for oral cavity cancer. Sequencing used immunoSEQ multiplex PCR; TCRdb keeps in-frame clones, though not all of them. The table records 60,000 to 80,000 clones, approximately 79% of them present only once. Germline CDR1 is SGHVS and CDR2 is FQNEAQ. The V end lost 4 bases, the J end lost 6 bases, and 16 bases lay between the germline ends. The CDR3 has 15 residues. This TCR derives from a person aged 40 to 85 with oral cavity squamous cell carcinoma. The material was PBMCs, obtained before nivolumab (anti-PD-1) treatment. The V and J genes are TRBV7-8 and TRBJ1-5; D uncertain. The CDR3 sequence is CASSSQDGVLQPQHF. The CDR3 DNA follows: TGTGCCAGCAGCTCACAAGACGGGGTTCTTCAGCCCCAGCATTTT.